The clone carrying this T cell receptor beta chain was observed many times. The antigen is unknown. TCRdb ran MiXCR on the reads and lists one entry per CDR3 protein. The table lists a few hundred thousand distinct CDR3 sequences, roughly 15% of them singletons. The sample belongs to a study of T cell repertoires in cytomegalovirus infection. Study at large: An indication of both CMV infection and matching HLA type came from public TCR beta signatures. Study-level results: HLA-C-restricted CMV clonotypes gave the most frequent clonotype in two of eight donors. Based on cumulative public TCR beta family frequency, carriers of CMV plus the relevant HLA were identified.

Germline V CDR1 and CDR2: MNHEY, SVGAGI. Trimming cost V 0 bases and J 9 bases; bases outside gene matches: 6. The CDR3 has 17 amino acids. The receptor was isolated from a human donor in good health (CMV status not recorded). Some clones in this sample may be carry-over from other donors' samples. The source material was PBMCs. V gene TRBV6-5 combines with J gene TRBJ1-6; 12 positions agree with TRBD1. This CDR3 is CASSYSGQGALGSPLHF. The CDR3 nucleotides read TGTGCCAGCAGTTACTCGGGACAGGGGGCGTTGGGTTCACCCCTCCACTTT.